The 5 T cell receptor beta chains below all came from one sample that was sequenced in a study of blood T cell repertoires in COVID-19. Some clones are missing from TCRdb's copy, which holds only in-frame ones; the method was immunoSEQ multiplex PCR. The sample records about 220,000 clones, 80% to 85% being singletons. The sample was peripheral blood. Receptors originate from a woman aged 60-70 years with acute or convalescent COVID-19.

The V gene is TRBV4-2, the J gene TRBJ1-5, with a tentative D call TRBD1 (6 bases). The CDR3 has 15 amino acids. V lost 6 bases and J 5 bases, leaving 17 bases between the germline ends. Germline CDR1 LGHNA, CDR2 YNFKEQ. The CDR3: CASSMGRGGDQPQHF. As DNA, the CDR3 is TGTGCCAGCAGTATGGGCAGGGGTGGTGATCAGCCCCAGCATTTT.

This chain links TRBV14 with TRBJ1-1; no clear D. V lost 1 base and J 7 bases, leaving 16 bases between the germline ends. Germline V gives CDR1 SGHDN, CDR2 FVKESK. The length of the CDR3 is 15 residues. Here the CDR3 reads CASSQVSGSNGEAFF. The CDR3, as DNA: TGTGCCAGCAGCCAAGTTTCAGGATCGAATGGTGAAGCTTTCTTT.

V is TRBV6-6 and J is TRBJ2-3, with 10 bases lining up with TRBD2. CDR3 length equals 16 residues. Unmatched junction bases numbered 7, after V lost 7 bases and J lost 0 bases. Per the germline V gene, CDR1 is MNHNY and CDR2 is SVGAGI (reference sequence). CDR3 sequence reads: CASTAGGSLSTDTQYF. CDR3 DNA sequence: TGTGCCAGCACAGCGGGGGGGAGTCTAAGCACAGATACGCAGTATTTT.

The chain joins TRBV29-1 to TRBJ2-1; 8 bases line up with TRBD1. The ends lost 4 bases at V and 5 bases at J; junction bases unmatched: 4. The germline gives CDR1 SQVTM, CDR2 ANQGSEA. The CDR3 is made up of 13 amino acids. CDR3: CSVAGTGNNEQFF. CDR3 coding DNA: TGCAGCGTTGCCGGGACAGGCAACAATGAGCAGTTCTTC.

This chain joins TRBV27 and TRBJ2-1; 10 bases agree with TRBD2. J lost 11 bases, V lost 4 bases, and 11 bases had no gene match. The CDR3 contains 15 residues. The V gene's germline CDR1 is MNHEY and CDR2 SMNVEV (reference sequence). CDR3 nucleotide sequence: TGTGCCAGCAGTTGGTTGTCTACTAGCGGGGCAAAGCAGTTCTTC. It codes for CASSWLSTSGAKQFF.